A selection of T cell receptor beta chains follows, all from one sample in a study of CD8+ T cells in alopecia areata. Profiling relied on immunoSEQ multiplex PCR, and the TCRdb table lists in-frame clones only, not all of them. Of some 240,000 clones listed, 50% to 70% were seen once; the top ten hold just over 0.45%. This specimen consisted of CD4+ T cells sorted from blood, obtained at week 0. The origin of the receptors is a human donor with alopecia areata. Both conserved end residues are part of each CDR3. D genes are given only for firm matches. A row's size may be missing; if present it is once, few, many or a size class.

DNA	CDR3	length	V	D	J	size
TGTGCCAGCAGGATACTAGCGGAAGAGACCCAGTACTTC	CASRILAEETQYF	13	TRBV7-9	TRBD2	TRBJ2-5	NA
TGCGCCAGCAGACCGACTGACAGGGGAGACTATGGCTACACCTTC	CASRPTDRGDYGYTF	15	TRBV5-1	TRBD1	TRBJ1-2	NA
TGTGCCAGCAGCCAAGGGTCAGGGGCTCGAAACTATGGCTACACCTTC	CASSQGSGARNYGYTF	16	TRBV4-2	NA	TRBJ1-2	NA
TGCGCCAGCAGCGAACCGGGACAGATTTGCTTC	CASSEPGQICF	11	TRBV5-1	TRBD1	TRBJ2-7	few
TGTGCCTGGAGTGTACGAATAGATACGCAGTATTTT	CAWSVRIDTQYF	12	TRBV30	NA	TRBJ2-3	NA
TGTGCCAGCAGTTTACGTCCAGCCTATGGCTACACCTTC	CASSLRPAYGYTF	13	TRBV27	NA	TRBJ1-2	NA
TGTGCCAGCAGCCAAGGTCCAGGGAGAGGTTCCTACGAGCAGTACTTC	CASSQGPGRGSYEQYF	16	TRBV14	NA	TRBJ2-7	NA
TGCAGCGTAGACACGAGCACAGATACGCAGTATTTT	CSVDTSTDTQYF	12	TRBV29-1	NA	TRBJ2-3	few
TGCAGTGGGGAGACTAACTATGGCTACACCTTC	CSGETNYGYTF	11	TRBV20-1	NA	TRBJ1-2	NA
TGTGCCAGCAGCTCAAACGGCGCATACTCCTACAATGAGCAGTTCTTC	CASSSNGAYSYNEQFF	16	TRBV11-3	NA	TRBJ2-1	few
TGTGCCAGCAGCTTGCCCCTAAGGGGGGGCACTGAAGCTTTCTTT	CASSLPLRGGTEAFF	15	TRBV13	NA	TRBJ1-1	few
TGTGCCAGCAGTTCGACATTATCCTACGAGCAGTACTTC	CASSSTLSYEQYF	13	TRBV6-5	NA	TRBJ2-7	NA
TGCGCCAGCACTGGACTAGCGGGACACAATGAGCAGTTCTTC	CASTGLAGHNEQFF	14	TRBV4-1	TRBD2	TRBJ2-1	NA
TGTGCCAGCAGCTTGTCCCCACAGGAGGTGCCTTTCTTT	CASSLSPQEVPFF	13	TRBV5-4	NA	TRBJ1-1	NA
TGTGCCAGCAGCCCCTTGGGCTACGGGGAGCTGTTTTTT	CASSPLGYGELFF	13	TRBV7-3	NA	TRBJ2-2	NA
TGTGCCATCAGTGACGGGCCATATGGCTACACCTTC	CAISDGPYGYTF	12	TRBV10-3	NA	TRBJ1-2	few
TGCAGCGTTCACGCAGAGGGCCCCCTGCGGGGCTACACCTTC	CSVHAEGPLRGYTF	14	TRBV29-1	NA	TRBJ1-2	few
TGCAGCGGTGACTGGGGACAGGGTATTCCCTGGAACAATGAGCAGTTCTTC	CSGDWGQGIPWNNEQFF	17	TRBV29-1	TRBD1	TRBJ2-1	NA
TGTGCCAGCAGCCTCGGGGGAGATCGTGAAGCTTTCTTT	CASSLGGDREAFF	13	TRBV7-2	NA	TRBJ1-1	few
TGTGCCAGCAGCTCCCGGACAGGGGAACTGTTTTTT	CASSSRTGELFF	12	TRBV7-2	TRBD1	TRBJ1-4	medium-sized
TGTGCCAGCAGTCGACAGGGGAGGAGAGATGGCTACACCTTC	CASSRQGRRDGYTF	14	TRBV25-1	TRBD1	TRBJ1-2	NA
TGTGCCAGCAGCTTATCAGTGTACGAGCAGTACTTC	CASSLSVYEQYF	12	TRBV7-8	NA	TRBJ2-7	NA
TGTGCCAGCAGCCAGAGGACAGGGGCCGACGAGCAGTACTTC	CASSQRTGADEQYF	14	TRBV9	TRBD1	TRBJ2-7	NA
TGTGCCAGCAGCGTAGACCGGGAAGGACACTGGGGCTATGGCTACACCTTC	CASSVDREGHWGYGYTF	17	TRBV9	NA	TRBJ1-2	NA
TGCGCCAGCAGTGGACAGGGTGGGACTGAAGCTTTCTTT	CASSGQGGTEAFF	13	TRBV10-1	TRBD1	TRBJ1-1	NA
TGTGCCAGCAGACCTCCTACAGGGGGCTATGGCTACACCTTC	CASRPPTGGYGYTF	14	TRBV28	TRBD1	TRBJ1-2	NA
TGTGCCAGCAGCCTGCAGGGGATGAACACTGAAGCTTTCTTT	CASSLQGMNTEAFF	14	TRBV2	NA	TRBJ1-1	NA
TGTGCCATCAGTGAGGGGCAGGGACAACTCTTC	CAISEGQGQLF	11	TRBV10-3	NA	TRBJ2-1	NA
TGTGCCAGCAGCCGCCGTGGGGCGGGGGATACAGATACGCAGTATTTT	CASSRRGAGDTDTQYF	16	TRBV7-2	TRBD2	TRBJ2-3	NA
TGTGCCAGCAGTCGACAGAGCTCCTACGAGCAGTACTTC	CASSRQSSYEQYF	13	TRBV2	NA	TRBJ2-7	NA
TGTGCCAGCAGTGACCCCTTGGGACGTAACACCGGGGAGCTGTTTTTT	CASSDPLGRNTGELFF	16	TRBV6-1	NA	TRBJ2-2	NA
TGTGCCAGTAGTGCGACCGAGCGGGGGACGCAGTATTTT	CASSATERGTQYF	13	TRBV19	TRBD2	TRBJ2-3	few
TGTGCCAGCAGTTGGGTGTCTGGGGCCAACGTCCTGACTTTC	CASSWVSGANVLTF	14	TRBV6-1	NA	TRBJ2-6	NA
TGTGCCAGCAGTTCACCCAGCGGGAGGTCAAATGAGCAGTTCTTC	CASSSPSGRSNEQFF	15	TRBV25-1	TRBD2	TRBJ2-1	NA
TGTGCCAGCAGCTTAGAGTGGTCCGGGTCAGAGACCCAGTACTTC	CASSLEWSGSETQYF	15	TRBV7-7	NA	TRBJ2-5	NA
TGTGCCAGCTCATCATCGACAGGGTCGCTCTACGAGCAGTACTTC	CASSSSTGSLYEQYF	15	TRBV18	TRBD1	TRBJ2-7	few
TGTGCCAGCAGCCAAGGCTTCCGGGGGATCGACAGCTCCTACGAGCAGTACTTC	CASSQGFRGIDSSYEQYF	18	TRBV4-2	NA	TRBJ2-7	NA
TGTGCCATCAGTGACCTTGGAGCTAGACGCAATGAGCAGTTCTTC	CAISDLGARRNEQFF	15	TRBV10-3	NA	TRBJ2-1	NA
TGTGCCAGCAGTAAAGGACAGAACATTAACTATGGCTACACCTTC	CASSKGQNINYGYTF	15	TRBV6-5	NA	TRBJ1-2	NA
TGTGCCAGCAGCTTAGGCGCTAGCGCCCAATCGGGGGAGCTGTTTTTT	CASSLGASAQSGELFF	16	TRBV7-2	NA	TRBJ2-2	few
TGTGCCAGCAGCCCCTCTAGCGGGATTCTCACAGATACGCAGTATTTT	CASSPSSGILTDTQYF	16	TRBV7-3	TRBD2	TRBJ2-3	NA
TGTGCCAGCACTTACAGGGGCGGTCCCAACGTCCTGACTTTC	CASTYRGGPNVLTF	14	TRBV2	TRBD1	TRBJ2-6	NA
TGTGCCAGCAGCTTTGGGCGGACCAACTATGGCTACACCTTC	CASSFGRTNYGYTF	14	TRBV5-6	NA	TRBJ1-2	once
TGTGCCAGCAGCTTAAGCCCGGAGGGTGATGGCTACACCTTC	CASSLSPEGDGYTF	14	TRBV11-2	NA	TRBJ1-2	NA
TGTGCCAGCGGGAGGGGCCCCAGCTCCTACGAGCAGTACTTC	CASGRGPSSYEQYF	14	TRBV6-5	TRBD2	TRBJ2-7	few
TGTGCCAGCAGTGAAAATGAGCAAGGTCTGGGGTATGGCTACACCTTC	CASSENEQGLGYGYTF	16	TRBV2	NA	TRBJ1-2	few
TGTGCCTGGAGACTAGCGAGCTCCTACGAGCAGTACTTC	CAWRLASSYEQYF	13	TRBV30	TRBD2	TRBJ2-7	NA
TGCGCCAGCAGCCCTAGCGGGAGAAGCCAAGAGACCCAGTACTTC	CASSPSGRSQETQYF	15	TRBV5-1	TRBD2	TRBJ2-5	NA
TGTGCCTGGAGTCGAGTGGGTGAGCAGTTCTTC	CAWSRVGEQFF	11	TRBV30	NA	TRBJ2-1	NA
TGTGCCAGCGGGGAAGATACGCAGTATTTT	CASGEDTQYF	10	TRBV2	NA	TRBJ2-3	many
TGCGCCAGCAGCTTGACTACAGGGTCGGATGGCTACACCTTC	CASSLTTGSDGYTF	14	TRBV5-1	NA	TRBJ1-2	few
TGTGCCAGTAGTATCGCCGGGGGCCATGGCTACACCTTC	CASSIAGGHGYTF	13	TRBV19	NA	TRBJ1-2	few
TGTGCCAGCAGCTTCCGCACGACAGGGGGTGGCGGGCAGTACTTC	CASSFRTTGGGGQYF	15	TRBV5-6	TRBD1	TRBJ2-7	NA
TGTGCCTGGAGTGAGGAGGGGGTCGGTTATAATTCACCCCTCCACTTT	CAWSEEGVGYNSPLHF	16	TRBV30	NA	TRBJ1-6	few
TGTGCCAGCAGTGAAGAGACAGGGGGCGCAGATACGCAGTATTTT	CASSEETGGADTQYF	15	TRBV6-1	TRBD1	TRBJ2-3	few
TGTGCCAGCAGCTTACAGGGAACGGGTGGCTACACCTTC	CASSLQGTGGYTF	13	TRBV7-3	NA	TRBJ1-2	NA
TGTGCCAGCAGTCCTAATGAGGGAGGGGTCAATGAGCAGTTCTTC	CASSPNEGGVNEQFF	15	TRBV7-3	TRBD2	TRBJ2-1	few